The T cell receptor beta chain described here comes from a study of T cells in narcolepsy. The wider study: Enrolled donors included narcolepsy type 1 or type 2 patients and healthy controls. Study-wide results and limits: Reportedly, autoreactive clonotypes were serially detected in patients' blood but not controls'. Autoreactive clone sequences were missing from some blood memory CD4+ repertoires. Autoreactive HCRT-specific and TRIB2-specific clonotypes were marked in same-patient CSF-versus-blood CD4+ comparisons.

The protocol was immunoSEQ multiplex PCR, while the TCRdb copy is restricted to in-frame clones and leaves out a portion. The sample consists of roughly 30,000 clones, about three quarters of them appearing once. About this clone itself: Its target is not known. Since the CDR3 does not end with the conserved phenylalanine or tryptophan, this likely comes from a read error. The DNA is left out, because the CDR3 cannot be placed on it with certainty; the CDR3 is given as TCRdb lists it.

Specimen: CD45RA- memory CD4+ T cells from PBMCs. The clonotype was recovered from a human donor with narcolepsy.

The CDR3 sequence: CASSDAVGSEL. This chain joins TRBV6-1 and TRBJ1-2; no DNA check was done on the table's D call, TRBD1. In germline, CDR1 is MNHNS, CDR2 SASEGT. The CDR3 length is 11 residues, termini included.